A selection of T cell receptor beta chains follows, all from one sample in a study of cytomegalovirus exposure and HLA in healthy donors. Profiled with immunoSEQ multiplex PCR; TCRdb holds only in-frame clones, not every one. The profile shows more than 150,000 clones, over 65% of them singletons. The sequenced sample was PBMCs. These receptors all stem from a woman in her forties or fifties in good health and CMV-seropositive. Both conserved end residues are part of each CDR3. D genes are given only for firm matches. The listing skips clone size in some rows; elsewhere it reads once, few, many or a size class.

V gene	J gene	clone size	D gene	CDR3 protein	CDR3 DNA
TRBV13	TRBJ2-7	.	.	CASSYIGDYEQYF	TGTGCCAGCAGCTATATAGGGGACTACGAGCAGTACTTC
TRBV6-6	TRBJ2-7	.	.	CASSYVLQGSHEQYF	TGTGCCAGCAGTTACGTTCTTCAGGGGAGCCACGAGCAGTACTTC
TRBV15	TRBJ2-5	.	.	CATSSGATGGEPRETQYF	TGTGCCACCAGCAGTGGGGCTACCGGCGGGGAACCTCGAGAGACCCAGTACTTC
TRBV18	TRBJ1-3	.	.	CASSPNSGFAGNTIYF	TGTGCCAGCTCACCGAACTCCGGTTTCGCTGGAAACACCATATATTTT
TRBV11-3	TRBJ2-2	.	.	CASRERQEAGELFF	TGTGCCAGCAGGGAGAGACAGGAGGCCGGGGAGCTGTTTTTT
TRBV5-1	TRBJ2-3	.	TRBD1	CASSFGRGQVTDTQYF	TGCGCCAGCAGCTTCGGCAGGGGGCAAGTCACAGATACGCAGTATTTT
TRBV9	TRBJ2-7	.	.	CASSVGPGQQGSYEQYF	TGTGCCAGCAGCGTAGGACCCGGCCAACAGGGTTCCTACGAGCAGTACTTC
TRBV10-3	TRBJ2-5	.	.	CAISESGTGKETQYF	TGTGCCATCAGTGAGTCTGGTACAGGGAAAGAGACCCAGTACTTC
TRBV2	TRBJ2-1	.	TRBD1	CASSYEGALNNEQFF	TGTGCCAGCAGTTACGAGGGGGCCCTTAACAATGAGCAGTTCTTC
TRBV4-1	TRBJ2-3	.	TRBD2	CASSLGTSGDSTDTQYF	TGCGCCAGCAGCCTCGGGACTAGCGGGGACAGCACAGATACGCAGTATTTT
TRBV11-3	TRBJ2-3	.	TRBD2	CASSLERGGKRDTQYF	TGTGCCAGCAGCCTGGAGCGGGGGGGCAAGAGAGATACGCAGTATTTT
TRBV2	TRBJ2-7	.	TRBD1	CASGKGQGIYEQYF	TGTGCCAGCGGAAAGGGACAGGGTATTTACGAGCAGTACTTC
TRBV10-3	TRBJ2-5	.	TRBD2	CAISETAGGGETQYF	TGTGCCATCAGTGAGACGGCGGGGGGGGGTGAGACCCAGTACTTC
TRBV5-5	TRBJ2-7	.	.	CASSHWLDGEDEQYF	TGTGCCAGCAGCCATTGGTTAGACGGGGAGGACGAGCAGTACTTC
TRBV10-1	TRBJ2-2	.	.	CASREEGGFTGELFF	TGCGCCAGCAGGGAGGAGGGAGGTTTCACCGGGGAGCTGTTTTTT
TRBV7-7	TRBJ1-5	.	.	CASSFPRVRGQPQHF	TGTGCTAGCAGCTTCCCTAGAGTCCGGGGTCAGCCCCAGCATTTT
TRBV5-1	TRBJ1-5	.	.	CASSPGAGSNQPQHF	TGCGCCAGCAGTCCAGGGGCCGGGAGCAATCAGCCCCAGCATTTT
TRBV5-6	TRBJ1-3	.	.	CASSLQARPLSGNTIYF	TGTGCCAGCAGCTTACAGGCCAGGCCCCTCTCTGGAAACACCATATATTTT
TRBV6-5	TRBJ1-5	.	.	CASSYSNQGNQPQHF	TGTGCCAGCAGTTATTCGAACCAGGGGAATCAGCCCCAGCATTTT
TRBV6-1	TRBJ2-5	.	TRBD2	CASSPGLGRETQYF	TGTGCCAGCAGCCCGGGACTAGGGCGGGAGACCCAGTACTTC
TRBV30	TRBJ2-1	.	TRBD2	CAWSWVAGGYNEQFF	TGTGCCTGGAGTTGGGTAGCGGGGGGTTACAATGAGCAGTTCTTC
TRBV29-1	TRBJ1-2	.	.	CSVYRENNYGYTF	TGCAGCGTTTACAGGGAAAATAACTATGGCTACACCTTC
TRBV28	TRBJ1-2	.	.	CASSDSYGYTF	TGTGCCAGCAGTGACAGCTATGGCTACACCTTC
TRBV10-1	TRBJ2-3	.	TRBD2	CASMRLAGLGGTDTQYF	TGCGCCAGCATGAGACTAGCGGGGTTGGGAGGCACAGATACGCAGTATTTT
TRBV7-2	TRBJ2-6	.	.	CASSLVGALTSGANVLTF	TGTGCCAGCAGCTTAGTAGGAGCTCTTACCTCTGGGGCCAACGTCCTGACTTTC
TRBV7-2	TRBJ2-3	.	TRBD1	CASSLGPTGGTDTQYF	TGTGCCAGCAGCTTAGGACCGACAGGGGGCACAGATACGCAGTATTTT
TRBV10-1	TRBJ1-2	.	.	CASSPDTRGGYTF	TGCGCCAGCAGTCCAGACACCCGCGGGGGCTACACCTTC
TRBV7-9	TRBJ1-2	.	TRBD1	CASSSGQGRDGYTF	TGTGCCAGCAGCTCCGGACAGGGCCGGGACGGCTACACCTTC
TRBV7-3	TRBJ1-5	.	.	CASSLKGDKGHSNQPQHF	TGTGCCAGCAGCTTAAAGGGGGATAAGGGTCATAGCAATCAGCCCCAGCATTTT
TRBV7-3	TRBJ2-3	once	TRBD1	CASSPGQITDTQYF	TGTGCCAGCAGCCCGGGACAGATTACAGATACGCAGTATTTT
TRBV7-8	TRBJ1-3	.	TRBD1	CASRQGILTGNTIYF	TGTGCCAGCAGACAGGGGATACTTACGGGAAACACCATATATTTT
TRBV29-1	TRBJ2-7	.	TRBD1	CSVTTPSGTGMYEQYF	TGCAGCGTTACAACACCCTCCGGGACAGGGATGTACGAGCAGTACTTC
TRBV6-5	TRBJ2-7	.	TRBD1	CASSYSGTGTYEQYF	TGTGCCAGCAGTTACTCGGGGACAGGGACCTACGAGCAGTACTTC
TRBV4-2	TRBJ2-1	.	TRBD2	CASSQGLLAGVNEQFF	TGTGCCAGCAGCCAAGGGCTACTAGCGGGGGTCAATGAGCAGTTCTTC
TRBV2	TRBJ2-7	.	.	CASSEVRYEQYF	TGTGCCAGCAGTGAGGTCAGATACGAGCAGTACTTC
TRBV6-5	TRBJ2-7	few	TRBD1	CASRKGQGSYEQYF	TGTGCCAGCAGAAAAGGACAGGGCTCTTACGAGCAGTACTTC
TRBV10-3	TRBJ2-1	.	TRBD1	CAITDRVDNEQFF	TGTGCCATCACCGACAGGGTGGACAATGAGCAGTTCTTC
TRBV7-2	TRBJ2-7	.	.	CASSLVGSREQYF	TGTGCCAGCAGCTTAGTGGGTTCTAGGGAGCAGTACTTC
TRBV19	TRBJ2-7	.	.	CASSIAQAYEQYF	TGTGCCAGTAGTATCGCGCAGGCCTACGAGCAGTACTTC
TRBV18	TRBJ1-6	.	.	CASSPQPGANNSPLHF	TGTGCCAGCTCACCCCAGCCAGGGGCGAATAATTCACCCCTCCACTTT
TRBV12-5	TRBJ1-1	few	.	CASDGSYWTEAFF	TGTGCTAGTGATGGCTCATATTGGACTGAAGCTTTCTTT
TRBV7-2	TRBJ2-1	.	.	CASSQGGGNEQFF	TGTGCCAGCAGCCAAGGAGGTGGCAATGAGCAGTTCTTC
TRBV9	TRBJ2-2	.	TRBD1	CASSRQTDRAGELFF	TGTGCCAGCAGCAGACAAACCGACAGGGCCGGGGAGCTGTTTTTT
TRBV6-6	TRBJ1-5	few	TRBD1	CASSYSTGPDQPQHF	TGTGCCAGCAGTTACTCGACAGGGCCGGATCAGCCCCAGCATTTT
TRBV6-5	TRBJ1-5	.	TRBD1	CASSGDRIGQPQHF	TGTGCCAGCAGTGGGGACAGGATAGGTCAGCCCCAGCATTTT
TRBV7-9	TRBJ2-2	.	TRBD2	CSSSRLAGGDHGELFF	TGTTCCAGCAGCCGACTAGCGGGGGGTGATCACGGGGAGCTGTTTTTT
TRBV20-1	TRBJ1-1	once	.	CSAPQESRAFF	TGCAGTGCCCCCCAAGAGAGTAGAGCTTTCTTT
TRBV7-9	TRBJ1-1	.	.	CASSLQGRIGTEAFF	TGTGCCAGCAGCCTCCAGGGAAGGATCGGCACTGAAGCTTTCTTT
TRBV6-5	TRBJ2-7	.	TRBD1	CASSYYRGYEQYF	TGTGCCAGCAGTTACTACAGGGGCTACGAGCAGTACTTC
TRBV5-8	TRBJ2-3	.	TRBD2	CASSYGGGSTDTQYF	TGTGCCAGCAGCTACGGCGGGGGGAGCACAGATACGCAGTATTTT
TRBV4-2	TRBJ2-7	.	.	CASSQDMNRGTYEQYF	TGTGCCAGCAGCCAAGATATGAATCGGGGAACCTACGAGCAGTACTTC
TRBV27	TRBJ1-5	.	.	CASSFAFDSNQPQHF	TGTGCCAGCAGTTTTGCGTTCGATAGCAATCAGCCCCAGCATTTT
TRBV9	TRBJ2-2	.	.	CASSADFGTGELFF	TGTGCCAGCAGCGCAGATTTCGGGACCGGGGAGCTGTTTTTT
TRBV6-6	TRBJ2-1	.	TRBD2	CASRNSGGAWNEQFF	TGTGCCAGCAGAAATAGCGGGGGGGCCTGGAATGAGCAGTTCTTC
TRBV7-2	TRBJ1-6	.	TRBD1	CASSLEGGTGISPLHF	TGTGCCAGCAGCTTAGAGGGTGGGACAGGGATCTCACCCCTCCACTTT
TRBV19	TRBJ2-5	.	TRBD2	CASSITGGLYQETQYF	TGTGCCAGTAGTATTACGGGGGGGTTGTACCAAGAGACCCAGTACTTC
TRBV19	TRBJ1-2	.	TRBD1	CASSIIAGQGYGYTF	TGTGCCAGTAGTATTATAGCGGGACAGGGTTATGGCTACACCTTC
TRBV5-1	TRBJ1-5	.	.	CASSRSGDSNQPQHF	TGCGCCAGCAGCCGGTCGGGGGATAGCAATCAGCCCCAGCATTTT